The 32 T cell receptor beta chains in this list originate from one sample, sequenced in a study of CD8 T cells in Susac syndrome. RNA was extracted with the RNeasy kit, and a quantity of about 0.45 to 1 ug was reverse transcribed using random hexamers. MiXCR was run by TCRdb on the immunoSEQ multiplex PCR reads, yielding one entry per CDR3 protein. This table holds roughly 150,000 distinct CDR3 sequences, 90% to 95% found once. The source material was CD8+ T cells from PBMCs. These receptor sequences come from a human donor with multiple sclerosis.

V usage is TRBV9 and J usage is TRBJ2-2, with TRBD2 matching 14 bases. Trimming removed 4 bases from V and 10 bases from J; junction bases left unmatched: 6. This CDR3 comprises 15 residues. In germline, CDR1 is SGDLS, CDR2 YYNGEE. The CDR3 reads CASSLTSGGVEELFF. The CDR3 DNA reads TGTGCCAGCAGCTTGACTAGCGGGGGGGTTGAGGAGCTGTTTTTT.

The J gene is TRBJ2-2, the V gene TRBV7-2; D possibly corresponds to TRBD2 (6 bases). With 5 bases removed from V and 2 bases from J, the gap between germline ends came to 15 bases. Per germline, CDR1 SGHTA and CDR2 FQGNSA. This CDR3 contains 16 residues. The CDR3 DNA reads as TGTGCCAGCAGCCCCTGGGTAGCGGCCAACACCGGGGAGCTGTTTTTT. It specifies CASSPWVAANTGELFF.

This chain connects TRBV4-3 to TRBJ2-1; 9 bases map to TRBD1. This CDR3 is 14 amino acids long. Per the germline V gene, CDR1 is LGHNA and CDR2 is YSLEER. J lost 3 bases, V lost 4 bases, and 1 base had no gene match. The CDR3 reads CASSRDRDYNEQFF. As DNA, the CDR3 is TGCGCCAGCAGCCGGGACAGGGACTACAATGAGCAGTTCTTC.

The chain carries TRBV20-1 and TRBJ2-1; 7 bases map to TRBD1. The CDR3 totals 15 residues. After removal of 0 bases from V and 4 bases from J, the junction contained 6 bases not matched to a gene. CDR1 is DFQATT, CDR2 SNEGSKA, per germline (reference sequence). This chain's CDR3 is CSARDGDSLYNEQFF. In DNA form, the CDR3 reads TGCAGTGCTAGAGATGGGGACAGCTTATACAATGAGCAGTTCTTC.

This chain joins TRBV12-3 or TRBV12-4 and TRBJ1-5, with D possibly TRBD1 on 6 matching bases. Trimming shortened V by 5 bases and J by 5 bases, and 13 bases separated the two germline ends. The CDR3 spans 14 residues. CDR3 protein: CASSTGQTDQPQHF. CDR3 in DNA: TGTGCCAGCAGTACCGGACAGACAGATCAGCCCCAGCATTTT.

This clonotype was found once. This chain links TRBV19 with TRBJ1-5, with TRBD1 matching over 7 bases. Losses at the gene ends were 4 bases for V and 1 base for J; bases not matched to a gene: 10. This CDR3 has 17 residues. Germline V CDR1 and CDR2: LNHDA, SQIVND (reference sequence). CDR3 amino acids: CASSTTRDRPSNQPQHF. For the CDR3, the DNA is TGTGCCAGTAGTACGACCCGGGACAGACCGAGCAATCAGCCCCAGCATTTT.

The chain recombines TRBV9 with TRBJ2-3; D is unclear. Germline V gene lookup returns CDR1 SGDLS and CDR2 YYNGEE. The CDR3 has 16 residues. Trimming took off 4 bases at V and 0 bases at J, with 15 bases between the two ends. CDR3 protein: CASSPGRVPSTDTQYF. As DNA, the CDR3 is TGTGCCAGCAGCCCCGGTCGGGTACCTAGCACAGATACGCAGTATTTT.

In DNA, the CDR3 is TGTGCCAGCAGTACTGGGGGCCGCACCGGGGAGCTGTTTTTT. Amino acids: CASSTGGRTGELFF. This chain links TRBV6-4 with TRBJ2-2; tentative D call: TRBD1 (6 bases). CDR1 and CDR2 from the germline V gene are MRHNA and SNTAGT. CDR3 length: 14 amino acids. The ends were cut back, 5 bases at V and 4 bases at J, with 11 bases in the middle.

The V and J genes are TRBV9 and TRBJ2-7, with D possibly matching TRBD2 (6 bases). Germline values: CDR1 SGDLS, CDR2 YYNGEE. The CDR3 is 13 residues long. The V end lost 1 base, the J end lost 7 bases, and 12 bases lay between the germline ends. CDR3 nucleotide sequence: TGTGCCAGCAGCGTATCCGGAGGGGTAGAGCAGTACTTC. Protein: CASSVSGGVEQYF.

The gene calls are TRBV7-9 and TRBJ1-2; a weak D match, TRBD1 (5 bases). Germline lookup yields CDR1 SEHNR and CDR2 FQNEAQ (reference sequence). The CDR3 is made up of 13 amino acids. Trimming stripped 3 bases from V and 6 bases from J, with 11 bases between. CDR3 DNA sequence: TGTGCCAGCAGCTTCGATAGGGGTGATGGCTACACCTTC. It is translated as CASSFDRGDGYTF.

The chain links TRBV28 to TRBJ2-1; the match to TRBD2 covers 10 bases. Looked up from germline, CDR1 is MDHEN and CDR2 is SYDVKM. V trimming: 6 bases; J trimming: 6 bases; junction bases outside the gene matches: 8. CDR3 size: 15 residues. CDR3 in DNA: TGTGCCAGCAGCTTTAGCGGGGGGCAAGGCAATGAGCAGTTCTTC. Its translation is CASSFSGGQGNEQFF. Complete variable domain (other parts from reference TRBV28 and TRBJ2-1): DVKVTQSSRYLVKRTGEKVFLECVQDMDHENMFWYRQDPGLGLRLIYFSYDVKMKEKGDIPEGYSVSREKKERFSLILESASTNQTSMYLCASSFSGGQGNEQFFGPGTRLTVL.

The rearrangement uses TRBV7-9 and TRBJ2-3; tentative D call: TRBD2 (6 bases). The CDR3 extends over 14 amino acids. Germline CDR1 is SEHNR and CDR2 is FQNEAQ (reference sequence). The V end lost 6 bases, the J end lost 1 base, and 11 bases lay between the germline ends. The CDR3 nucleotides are TGTGCCAGCAGGGGGGGATGGGGCACAGATACGCAGTATTTT. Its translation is CASRGGWGTDTQYF. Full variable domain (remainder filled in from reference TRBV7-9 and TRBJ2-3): DTGVSQNPRHKITKRGQNVTFRCDPISEHNRLYWYRQTLGQGPEFLTYFQNEAQLEKSRLLSDRFSAERPKGSFSTLEIQRTEQGDSAMYLCASRGGWGTDTQYFGPGTRLTVL.

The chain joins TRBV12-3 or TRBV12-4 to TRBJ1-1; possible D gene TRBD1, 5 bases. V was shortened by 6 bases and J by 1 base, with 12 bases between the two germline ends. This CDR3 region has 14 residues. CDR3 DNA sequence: TGTGCCAGCAGCCCCGAAGGGGAGAACACTGAAGCTTTCTTT. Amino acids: CASSPEGENTEAFF.

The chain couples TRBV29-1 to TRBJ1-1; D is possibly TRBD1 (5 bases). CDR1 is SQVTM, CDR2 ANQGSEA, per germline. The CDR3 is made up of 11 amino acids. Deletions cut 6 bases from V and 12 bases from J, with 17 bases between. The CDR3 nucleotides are TGCAGCGTCCCAACGGGCAGGGAAACTTTCTTT. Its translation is CSVPTGRETFF.

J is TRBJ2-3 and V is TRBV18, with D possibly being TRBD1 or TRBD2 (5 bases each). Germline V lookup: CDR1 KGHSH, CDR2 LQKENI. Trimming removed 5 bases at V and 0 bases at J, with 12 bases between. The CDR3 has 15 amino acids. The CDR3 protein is CASSGTRASTDTQYF. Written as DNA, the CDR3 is TGTGCCAGCTCAGGGACCCGGGCTAGCACAGATACGCAGTATTTT.

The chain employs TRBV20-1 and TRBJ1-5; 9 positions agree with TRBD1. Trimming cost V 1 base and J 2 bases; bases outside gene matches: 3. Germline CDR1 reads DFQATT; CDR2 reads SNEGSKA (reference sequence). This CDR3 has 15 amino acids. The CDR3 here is CSARARTGGNQPQHF. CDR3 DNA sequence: TGCAGTGCTAGAGCTCGGACAGGGGGCAATCAGCCCCAGCATTTT.

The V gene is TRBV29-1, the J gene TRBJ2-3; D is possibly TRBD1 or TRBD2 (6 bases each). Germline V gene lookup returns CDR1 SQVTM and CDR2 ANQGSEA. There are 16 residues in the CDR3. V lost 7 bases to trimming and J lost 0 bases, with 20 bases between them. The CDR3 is CSAKARDTTSTDTQYF. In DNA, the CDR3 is TGCAGCGCCAAGGCGCGGGACACAACTAGCACAGATACGCAGTATTTT.

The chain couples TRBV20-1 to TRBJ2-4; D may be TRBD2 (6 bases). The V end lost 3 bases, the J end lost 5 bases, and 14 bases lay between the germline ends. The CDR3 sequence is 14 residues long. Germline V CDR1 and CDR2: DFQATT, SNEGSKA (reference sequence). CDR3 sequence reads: CSARDPWRENIQYF. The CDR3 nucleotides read TGCAGTGCTAGGGACCCATGGAGGGAAAACATTCAGTACTTC.

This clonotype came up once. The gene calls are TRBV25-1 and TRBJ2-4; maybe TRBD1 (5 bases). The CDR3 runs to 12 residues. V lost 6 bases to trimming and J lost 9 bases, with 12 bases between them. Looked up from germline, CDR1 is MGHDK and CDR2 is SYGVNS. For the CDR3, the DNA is TGTGCCAGCAGCCTTGGACACAGCATTCAGTACTTC. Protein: CASSLGHSIQYF.

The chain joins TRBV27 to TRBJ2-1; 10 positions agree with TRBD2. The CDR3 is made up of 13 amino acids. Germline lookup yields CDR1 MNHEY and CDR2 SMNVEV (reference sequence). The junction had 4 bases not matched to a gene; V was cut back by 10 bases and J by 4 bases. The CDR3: CATQLAGYNEQFF. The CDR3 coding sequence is TGTGCCACCCAACTAGCGGGATACAATGAGCAGTTCTTC.

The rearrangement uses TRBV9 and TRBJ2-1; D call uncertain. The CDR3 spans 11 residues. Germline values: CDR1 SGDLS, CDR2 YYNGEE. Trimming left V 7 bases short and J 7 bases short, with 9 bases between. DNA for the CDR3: TGTGCCAGCGGAAGTGGGAATGAGCAGTTCTTC. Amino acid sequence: CASGSGNEQFF.

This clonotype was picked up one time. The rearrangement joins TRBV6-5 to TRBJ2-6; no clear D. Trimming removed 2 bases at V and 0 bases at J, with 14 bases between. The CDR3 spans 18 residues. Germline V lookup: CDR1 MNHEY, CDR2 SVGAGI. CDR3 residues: CASSYRAMDHSGANVLTF. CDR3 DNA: TGTGCCAGCAGTTACCGCGCCATGGACCACTCTGGGGCCAACGTCCTGACTTTC.

The CDR3 DNA sequence: TGTGCCAGCAGCCCACAGGCGAGCTCCTACAATGAGCAGTTCTTC. As protein: CASSPQASSYNEQFF. This chain links TRBV7-9 with TRBJ2-1; D is possibly TRBD1 (5 bases). Germline-derived CDR1 and CDR2 are SEHNR and FQNEAQ (reference sequence). The CDR3 contains 15 residues. Trimming left V 5 bases short and J 0 bases short, with 11 bases between.

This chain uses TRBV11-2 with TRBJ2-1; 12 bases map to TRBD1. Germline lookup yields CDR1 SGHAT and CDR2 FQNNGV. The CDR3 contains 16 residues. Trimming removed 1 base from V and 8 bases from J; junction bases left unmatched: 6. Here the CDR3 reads CASSLAGTGGLDEQFF. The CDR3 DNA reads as TGTGCCAGCAGCTTAGCTGGGACAGGGGGCCTCGATGAGCAGTTCTTC.

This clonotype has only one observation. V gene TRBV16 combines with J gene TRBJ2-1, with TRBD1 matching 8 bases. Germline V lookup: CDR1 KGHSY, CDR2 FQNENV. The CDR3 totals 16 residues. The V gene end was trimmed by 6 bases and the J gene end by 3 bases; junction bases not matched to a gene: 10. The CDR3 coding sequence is TGTGCCAGCAGACAGCCCAGGACAGGGATCTACAATGAGCAGTTCTTC. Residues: CASRQPRTGIYNEQFF.

The DNA of the CDR3 is TGCAGCGTTGATGCGCAGGCTAGGAACACTGAAGCTTTCTTT. Amino acid sequence: CSVDAQARNTEAFF. This chain joins TRBV29-1 and TRBJ1-1; the D is unclear. Germline CDR1 SQVTM, CDR2 ANQGSEA. This CDR3 is built from 14 residues. Trimming took 3 bases from V and 1 from J, leaving 12 bases between them.

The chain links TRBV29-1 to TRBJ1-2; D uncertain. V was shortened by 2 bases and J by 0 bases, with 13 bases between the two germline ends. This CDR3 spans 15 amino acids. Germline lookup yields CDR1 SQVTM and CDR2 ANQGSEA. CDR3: CSVEPSASANYGYTF. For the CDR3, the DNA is TGCAGCGTTGAACCCTCGGCATCAGCTAACTATGGCTACACCTTC.

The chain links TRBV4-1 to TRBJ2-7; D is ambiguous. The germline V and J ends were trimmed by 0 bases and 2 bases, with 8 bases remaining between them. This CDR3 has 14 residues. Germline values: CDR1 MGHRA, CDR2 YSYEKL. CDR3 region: CASSQEKWPYEQYF. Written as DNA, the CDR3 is TGCGCCAGCAGCCAAGAAAAGTGGCCCTACGAGCAGTACTTC.

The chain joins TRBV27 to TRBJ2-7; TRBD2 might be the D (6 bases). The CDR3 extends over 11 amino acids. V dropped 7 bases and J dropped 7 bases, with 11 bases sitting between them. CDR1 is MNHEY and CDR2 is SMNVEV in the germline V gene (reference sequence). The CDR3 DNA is TGTGCCAGCATTGGAGGGAATGAGCAGTACTTC. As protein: CASIGGNEQYF.

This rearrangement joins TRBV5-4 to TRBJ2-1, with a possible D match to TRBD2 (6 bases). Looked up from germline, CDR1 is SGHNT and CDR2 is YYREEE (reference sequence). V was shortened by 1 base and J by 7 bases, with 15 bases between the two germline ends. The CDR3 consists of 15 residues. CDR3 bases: TGTGCCAGCAGCTTGAAAAGGGAGGTAGAAAATGAGCAGTTCTTC. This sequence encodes CASSLKREVENEQFF.

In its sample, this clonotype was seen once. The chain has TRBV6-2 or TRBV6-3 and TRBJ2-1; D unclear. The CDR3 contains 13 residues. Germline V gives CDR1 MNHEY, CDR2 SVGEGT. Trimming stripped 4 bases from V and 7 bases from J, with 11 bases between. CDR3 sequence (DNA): TGTGCCAGCAGTTCCCCTTTCATGAATGAGCAGTTCTTC. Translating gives CASSSPFMNEQFF.

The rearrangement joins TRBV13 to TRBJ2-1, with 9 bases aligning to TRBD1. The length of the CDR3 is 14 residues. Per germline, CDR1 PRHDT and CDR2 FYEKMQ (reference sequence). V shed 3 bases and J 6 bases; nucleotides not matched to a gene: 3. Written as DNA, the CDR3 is TGTGCCAGCAGCTTTAGGACAGGGGCCAATGAGCAGTTCTTC. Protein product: CASSFRTGANEQFF. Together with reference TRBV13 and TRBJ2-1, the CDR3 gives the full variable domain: AAGVIQSPRHLIKEKRETATLKCYPIPRHDTVYWYQQGPGQDPQFLISFYEKMQSDKGSIPDRFSAQQFSDYHSELNMSSLELGDSALYFCASSFRTGANEQFFGPGTRLTVL.